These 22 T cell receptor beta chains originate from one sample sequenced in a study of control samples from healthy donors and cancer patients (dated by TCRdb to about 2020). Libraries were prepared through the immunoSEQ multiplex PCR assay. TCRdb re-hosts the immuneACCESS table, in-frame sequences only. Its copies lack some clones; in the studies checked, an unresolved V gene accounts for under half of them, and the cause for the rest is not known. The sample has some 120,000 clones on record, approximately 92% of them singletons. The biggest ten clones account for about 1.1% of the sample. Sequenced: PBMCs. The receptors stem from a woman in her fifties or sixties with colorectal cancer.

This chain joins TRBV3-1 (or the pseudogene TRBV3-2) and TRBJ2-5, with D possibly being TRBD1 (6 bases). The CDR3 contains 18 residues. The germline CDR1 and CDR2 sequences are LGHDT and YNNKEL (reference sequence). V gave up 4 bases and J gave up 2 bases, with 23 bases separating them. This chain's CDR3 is CASSPTRGPGHLQETQYF. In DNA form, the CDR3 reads TGTGCCAGCAGCCCAACTCGAGGACCGGGACATTTGCAAGAGACCCAGTACTTC.

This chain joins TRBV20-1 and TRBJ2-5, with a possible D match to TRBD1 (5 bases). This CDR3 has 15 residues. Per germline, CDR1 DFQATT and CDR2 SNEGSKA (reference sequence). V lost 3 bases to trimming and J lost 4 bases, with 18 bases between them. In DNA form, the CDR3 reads TGCAGTGCTAGTCGACTGCGACAGCCCCCAGAGACCCAGTACTTC. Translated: CSASRLRQPPETQYF.

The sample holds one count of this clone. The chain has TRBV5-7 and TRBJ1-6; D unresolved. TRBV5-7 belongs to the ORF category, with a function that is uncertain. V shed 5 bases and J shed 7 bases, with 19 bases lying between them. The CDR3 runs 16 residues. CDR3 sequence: CASRHTCGRWNSPLHF. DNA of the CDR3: TGTGCCAGCAGACACACCTGTGGGAGGTGGAATTCACCCCTCCACTTT.

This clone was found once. CDR3 nucleotide sequence: TGTGCCTGGAGTGTCACGTATGGCTACACCTTC. Its translation is CAWSVTYGYTF. This chain links TRBV30 with TRBJ1-2; D is unresolved. CDR1 is GTSNPN, CDR2 SVGIG, per germline (reference sequence). CDR3 length: 11 residues. V lost 0 bases, J lost 5 bases, and 4 bases lay in between.

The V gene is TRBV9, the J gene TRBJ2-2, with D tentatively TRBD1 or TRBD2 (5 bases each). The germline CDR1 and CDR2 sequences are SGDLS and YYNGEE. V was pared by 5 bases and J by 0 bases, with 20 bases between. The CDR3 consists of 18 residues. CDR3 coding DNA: TGTGCCAGCAGTATAAGAGGGGACGGCTCCGCGAACACCGGGGAGCTGTTTTTT. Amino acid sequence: CASSIRGDGSANTGELFF. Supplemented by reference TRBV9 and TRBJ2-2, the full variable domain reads DSGVTQTPKHLITATGQRVTLRCSPRSGDLSVYWYQQSLDQGLQFLIQYYNGEERAKGNILERFSAQQFPDLHSELNLSSLELGDSALYFCASSIRGDGSANTGELFFGEGSRLTVL.

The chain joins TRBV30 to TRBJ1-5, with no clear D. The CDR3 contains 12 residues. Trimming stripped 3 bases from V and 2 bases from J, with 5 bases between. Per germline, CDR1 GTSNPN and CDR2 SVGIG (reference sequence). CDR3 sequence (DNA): TGTGCCTGGAGCTTGGGCAATCAGCCCCAGCATTTT. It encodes CAWSLGNQPQHF.

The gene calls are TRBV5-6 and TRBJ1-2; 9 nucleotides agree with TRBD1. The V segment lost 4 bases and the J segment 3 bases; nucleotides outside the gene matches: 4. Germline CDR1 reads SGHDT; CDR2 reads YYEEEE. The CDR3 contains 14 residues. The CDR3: CASSPGQGYYGYTF. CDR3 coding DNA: TGTGCCAGCAGCCCGGGACAGGGCTACTATGGCTACACCTTC.

CDR3 DNA sequence: TGTGCCAGCAAGATCAGGGAAGAAGCTTTCTTT. Protein: CASKIREEAFF. The chain uses TRBV6-5 and TRBJ1-1; D is possibly TRBD1 (5 bases). The CDR3 has 11 residues. Looked up from germline, CDR1 is MNHEY and CDR2 is SVGAGI. V was clipped by 7 bases and J by 8 bases, with 11 bases between them.

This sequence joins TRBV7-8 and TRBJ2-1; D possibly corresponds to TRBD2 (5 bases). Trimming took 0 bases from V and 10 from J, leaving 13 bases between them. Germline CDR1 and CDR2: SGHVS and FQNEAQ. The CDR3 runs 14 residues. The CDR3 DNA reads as TGTGCCAGCAGCTTAGCTGCACTAGTGAGCGAGCAGTTCTTC. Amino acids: CASSLAALVSEQFF.

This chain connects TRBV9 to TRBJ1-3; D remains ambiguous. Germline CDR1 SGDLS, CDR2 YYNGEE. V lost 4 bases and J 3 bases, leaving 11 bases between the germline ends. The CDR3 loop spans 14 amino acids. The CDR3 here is CASSPGLDGNTIYF. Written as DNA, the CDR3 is TGTGCCAGCAGCCCAGGACTAGATGGAAACACCATATATTTT.

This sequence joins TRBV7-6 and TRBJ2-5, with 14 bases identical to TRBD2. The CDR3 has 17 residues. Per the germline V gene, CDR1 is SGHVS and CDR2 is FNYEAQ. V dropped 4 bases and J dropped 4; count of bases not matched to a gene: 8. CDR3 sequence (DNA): TGTGCCAGCAGCTCCGTCGGGACTAGCGGGGGAAGAGAGACCCAGTACTTC. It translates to CASSSVGTSGGRETQYF.

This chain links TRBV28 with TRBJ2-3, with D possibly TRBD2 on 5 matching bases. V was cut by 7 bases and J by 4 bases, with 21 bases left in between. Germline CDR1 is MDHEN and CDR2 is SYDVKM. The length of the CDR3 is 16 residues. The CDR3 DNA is TGTGCCAGCACCTCTCACGGGGTAGGCCCCGCAGATACGCAGTATTTT. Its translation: CASTSHGVGPADTQYF. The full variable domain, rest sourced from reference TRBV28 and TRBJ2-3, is DVKVTQSSRYLVKRTGEKVFLECVQDMDHENMFWYRQDPGLGLRLIYFSYDVKMKEKGDIPEGYSVSREKKERFSLILESASTNQTSMYLCASTSHGVGPADTQYFGPGTRLTVL.

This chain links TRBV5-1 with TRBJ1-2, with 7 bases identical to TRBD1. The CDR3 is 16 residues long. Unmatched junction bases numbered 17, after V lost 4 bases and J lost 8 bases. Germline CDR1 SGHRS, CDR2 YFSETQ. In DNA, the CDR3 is TGCGCCAGCAGCGTGGTGGGGAACAGGGGTGTTCACGGCTACACCTTC. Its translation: CASSVVGNRGVHGYTF.

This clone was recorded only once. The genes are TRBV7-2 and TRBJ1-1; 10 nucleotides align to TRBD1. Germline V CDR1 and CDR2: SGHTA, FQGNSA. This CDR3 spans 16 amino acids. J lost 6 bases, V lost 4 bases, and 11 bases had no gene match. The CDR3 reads CASSSPGGQGWAEAFF. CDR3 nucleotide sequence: TGTGCCAGCAGCTCACCGGGGGGACAGGGGTGGGCTGAAGCTTTCTTT. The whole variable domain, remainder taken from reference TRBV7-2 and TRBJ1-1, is GAGVSQSPSNKVTEKGKDVELRCDPISGHTALYWYRQSLGQGLEFLIYFQGNSAPDKSGLPSDRFSAERTGGSVSTLTIQRTQQEDSAVYLCASSSPGGQGWAEAFFGQGTRLTVV.

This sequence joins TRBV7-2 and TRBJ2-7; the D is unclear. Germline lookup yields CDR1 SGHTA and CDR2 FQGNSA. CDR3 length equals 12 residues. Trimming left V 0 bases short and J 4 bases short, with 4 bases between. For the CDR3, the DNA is TGTGCCAGCAGCTTAGCTCGTTACGAGCAGTACTTC. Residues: CASSLARYEQYF.

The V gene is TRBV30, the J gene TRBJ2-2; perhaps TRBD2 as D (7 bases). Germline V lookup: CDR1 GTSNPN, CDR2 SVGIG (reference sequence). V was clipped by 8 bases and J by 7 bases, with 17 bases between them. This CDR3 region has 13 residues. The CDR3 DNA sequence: TGTGCCCGAGGAATAAGGGGGGGCGGGGAGCTGTTTTTT. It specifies CARGIRGGGELFF.

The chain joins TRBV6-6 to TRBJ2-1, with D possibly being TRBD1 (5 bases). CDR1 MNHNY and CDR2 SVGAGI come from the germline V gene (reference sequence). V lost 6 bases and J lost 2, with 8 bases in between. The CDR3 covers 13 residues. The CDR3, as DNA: TGTGCCAGCAGCTACAGGCCCTACAATGAGCAGTTCTTC. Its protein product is CASSYRPYNEQFF.

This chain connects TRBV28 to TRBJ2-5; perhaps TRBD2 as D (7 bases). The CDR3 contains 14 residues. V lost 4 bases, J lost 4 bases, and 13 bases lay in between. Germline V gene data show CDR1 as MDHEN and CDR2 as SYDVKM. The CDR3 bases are TGTGCCAGCAGTTCCCTGGGAGGGGGAGAGACCCAGTACTTC. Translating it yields CASSSLGGGETQYF. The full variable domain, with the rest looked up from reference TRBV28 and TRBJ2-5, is DVKVTQSSRYLVKRTGEKVFLECVQDMDHENMFWYRQDPGLGLRLIYFSYDVKMKEKGDIPEGYSVSREKKERFSLILESASTNQTSMYLCASSSLGGGETQYFGPGTRLLVL.

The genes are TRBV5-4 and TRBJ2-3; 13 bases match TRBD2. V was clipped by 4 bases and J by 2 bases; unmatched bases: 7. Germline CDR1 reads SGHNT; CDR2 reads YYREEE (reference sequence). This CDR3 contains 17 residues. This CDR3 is CASSLKTSGGTTDTQYF. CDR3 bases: TGTGCCAGCAGCCTAAAGACTAGCGGGGGGACCACAGATACGCAGTATTTT.

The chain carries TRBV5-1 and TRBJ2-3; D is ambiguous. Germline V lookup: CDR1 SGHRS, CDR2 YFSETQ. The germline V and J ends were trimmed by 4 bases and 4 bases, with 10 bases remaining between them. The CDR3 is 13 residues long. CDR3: CASSPSTADTQYF. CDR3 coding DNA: TGCGCCAGCAGCCCCTCTACGGCAGATACGCAGTATTTT.

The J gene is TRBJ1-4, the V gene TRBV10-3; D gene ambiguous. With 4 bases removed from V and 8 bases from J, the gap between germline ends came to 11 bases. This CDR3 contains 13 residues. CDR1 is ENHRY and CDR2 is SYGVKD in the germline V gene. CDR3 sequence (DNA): TGTGCCATCAGTGGAGGGAGTAACGAAAAACTGTTTTTT. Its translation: CAISGGSNEKLFF.

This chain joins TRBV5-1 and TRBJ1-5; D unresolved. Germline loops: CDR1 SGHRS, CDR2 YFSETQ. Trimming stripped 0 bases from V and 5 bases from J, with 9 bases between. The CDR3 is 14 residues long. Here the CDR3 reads CASSLGSGHQPQHF. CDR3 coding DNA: TGCGCCAGCAGCTTGGGTTCAGGACATCAGCCCCAGCATTTT.